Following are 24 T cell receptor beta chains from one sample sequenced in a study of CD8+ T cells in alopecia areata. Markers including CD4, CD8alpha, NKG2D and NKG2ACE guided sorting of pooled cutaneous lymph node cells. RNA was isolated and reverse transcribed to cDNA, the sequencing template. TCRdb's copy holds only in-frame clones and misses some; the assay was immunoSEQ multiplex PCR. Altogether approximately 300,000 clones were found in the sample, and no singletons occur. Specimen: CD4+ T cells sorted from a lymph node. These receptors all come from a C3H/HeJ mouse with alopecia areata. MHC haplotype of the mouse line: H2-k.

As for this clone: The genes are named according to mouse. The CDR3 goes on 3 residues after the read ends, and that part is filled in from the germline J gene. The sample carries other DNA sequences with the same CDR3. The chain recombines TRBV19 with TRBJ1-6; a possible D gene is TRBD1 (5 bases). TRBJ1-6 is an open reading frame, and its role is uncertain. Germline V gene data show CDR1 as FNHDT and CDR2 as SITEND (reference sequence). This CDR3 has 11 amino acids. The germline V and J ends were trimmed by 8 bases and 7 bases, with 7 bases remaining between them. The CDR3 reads CASRGNSPLYF. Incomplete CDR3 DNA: TGTGCCAGTAGGGGAAATTCGCCC.

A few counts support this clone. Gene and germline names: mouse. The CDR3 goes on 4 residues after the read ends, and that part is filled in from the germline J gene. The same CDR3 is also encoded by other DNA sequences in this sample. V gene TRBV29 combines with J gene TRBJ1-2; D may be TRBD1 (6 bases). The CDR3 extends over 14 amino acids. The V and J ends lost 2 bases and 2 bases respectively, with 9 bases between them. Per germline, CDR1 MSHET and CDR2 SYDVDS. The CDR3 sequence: CASSLGGANSDYTF. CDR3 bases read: TGTGCTAGCAGTTTAGGGGGGGCGAACTCC.

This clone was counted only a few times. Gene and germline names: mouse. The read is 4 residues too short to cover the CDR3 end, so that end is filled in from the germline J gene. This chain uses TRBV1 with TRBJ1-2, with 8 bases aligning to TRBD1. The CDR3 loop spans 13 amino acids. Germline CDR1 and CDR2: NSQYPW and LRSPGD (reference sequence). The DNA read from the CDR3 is TGCACCTGCAGTGCGGGGACAGGCCCC. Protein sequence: CTCSAGTGP. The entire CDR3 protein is CTCSAGTGPDYTF.

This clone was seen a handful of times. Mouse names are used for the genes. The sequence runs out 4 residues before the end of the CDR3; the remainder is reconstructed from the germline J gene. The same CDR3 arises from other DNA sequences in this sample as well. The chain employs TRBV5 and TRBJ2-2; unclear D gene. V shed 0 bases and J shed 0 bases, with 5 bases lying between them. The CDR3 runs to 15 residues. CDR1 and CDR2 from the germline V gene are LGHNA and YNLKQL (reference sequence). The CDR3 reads CASSQEGANTGQLYF. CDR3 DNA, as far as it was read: TGTGCCAGCAGCCAAGAAGGTGCAAACACCGGG.

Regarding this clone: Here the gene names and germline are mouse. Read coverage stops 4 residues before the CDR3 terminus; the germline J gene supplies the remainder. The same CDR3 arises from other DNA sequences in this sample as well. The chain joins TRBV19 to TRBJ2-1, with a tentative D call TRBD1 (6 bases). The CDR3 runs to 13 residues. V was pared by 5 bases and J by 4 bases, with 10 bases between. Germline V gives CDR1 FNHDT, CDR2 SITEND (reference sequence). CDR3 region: CASRQGGYAEQFF. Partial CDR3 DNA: TGTGCCAGCAGACAGGGAGGGTATGCT.

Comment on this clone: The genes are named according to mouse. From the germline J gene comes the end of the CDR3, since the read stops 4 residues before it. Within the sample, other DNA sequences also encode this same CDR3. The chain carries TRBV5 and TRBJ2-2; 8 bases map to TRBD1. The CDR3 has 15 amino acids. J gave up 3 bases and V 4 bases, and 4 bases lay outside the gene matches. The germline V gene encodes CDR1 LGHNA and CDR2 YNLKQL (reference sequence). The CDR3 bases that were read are TGTGCCAGCAGCCCGCAGGGGGCAGACACCGGG. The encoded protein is CASSPQGADTG. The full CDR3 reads CASSPQGADTGQLYF.

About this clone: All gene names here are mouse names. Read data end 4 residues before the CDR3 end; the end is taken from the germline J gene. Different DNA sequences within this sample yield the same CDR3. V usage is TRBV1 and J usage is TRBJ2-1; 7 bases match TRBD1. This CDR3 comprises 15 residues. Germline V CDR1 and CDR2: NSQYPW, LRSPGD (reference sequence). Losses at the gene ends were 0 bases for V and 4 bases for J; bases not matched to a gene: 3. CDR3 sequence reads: CTCSADPGQYAEQFF. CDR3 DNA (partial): TGCACCTGCAGTGCAGATCCGGGACAGTATGCT.

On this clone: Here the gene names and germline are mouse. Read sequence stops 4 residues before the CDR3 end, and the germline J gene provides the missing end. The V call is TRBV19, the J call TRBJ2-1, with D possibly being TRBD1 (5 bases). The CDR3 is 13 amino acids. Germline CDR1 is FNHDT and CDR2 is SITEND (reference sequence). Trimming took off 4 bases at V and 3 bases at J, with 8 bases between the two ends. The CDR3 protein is CASSRQLYAEQFF. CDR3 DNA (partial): TGTGCCAGCAGTCGACAGCTCTATGCT.

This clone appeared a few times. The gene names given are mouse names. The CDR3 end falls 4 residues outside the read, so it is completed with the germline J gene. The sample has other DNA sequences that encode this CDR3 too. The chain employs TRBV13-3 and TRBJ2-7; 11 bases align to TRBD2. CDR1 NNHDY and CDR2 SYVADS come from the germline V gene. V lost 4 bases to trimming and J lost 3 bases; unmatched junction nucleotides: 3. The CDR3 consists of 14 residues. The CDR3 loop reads CASSPDWGGYEQYF. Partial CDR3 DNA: TGTGCCAGCAGTCCAGACTGGGGGGGCTAT.

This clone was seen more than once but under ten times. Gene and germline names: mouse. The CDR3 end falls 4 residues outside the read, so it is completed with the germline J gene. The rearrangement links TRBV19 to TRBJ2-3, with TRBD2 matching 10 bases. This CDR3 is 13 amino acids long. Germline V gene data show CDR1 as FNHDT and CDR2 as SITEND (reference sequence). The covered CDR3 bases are TGTGCCAGCGAGACTGGGGGGTTAGAA. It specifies CASETGGLE. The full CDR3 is CASETGGLETLYF. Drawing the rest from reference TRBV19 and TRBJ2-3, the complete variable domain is GGIITQTPKFLIGQEGQKLTLKCQQNFNHDTMYWYRQDSGKGLRLIYYSITENDLQKGDLSEGYDASREKKSSFSLTVTSAQKNEMAVFLCASETGGLETLYFGSGTRLTVL.

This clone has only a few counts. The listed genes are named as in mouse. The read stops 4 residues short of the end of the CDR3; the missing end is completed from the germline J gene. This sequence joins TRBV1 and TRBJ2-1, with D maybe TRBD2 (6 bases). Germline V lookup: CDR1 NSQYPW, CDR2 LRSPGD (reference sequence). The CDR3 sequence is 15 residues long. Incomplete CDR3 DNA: TGCACCTGCAGTGCAGATTGGGCTGGGGAGGCT. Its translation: CTCSADWAGEA. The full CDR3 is CTCSADWAGEAEQFF. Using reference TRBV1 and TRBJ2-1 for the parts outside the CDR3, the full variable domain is VTLLEQNPRWRLVPRGQAVNLRCILKNSQYPWMSWYQQDLQKQLQWLFTLRSPGDKEVKSLPGADYLATRVTDTELRLQVANMSQGRTLYCTCSADWAGEAEQFFGPGTRLTVL.

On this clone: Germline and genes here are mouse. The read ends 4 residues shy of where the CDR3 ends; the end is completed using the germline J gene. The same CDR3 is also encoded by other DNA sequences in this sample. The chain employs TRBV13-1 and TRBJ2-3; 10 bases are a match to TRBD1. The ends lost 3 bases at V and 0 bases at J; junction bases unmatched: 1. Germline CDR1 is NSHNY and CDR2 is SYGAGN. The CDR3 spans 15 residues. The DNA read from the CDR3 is TGTGCCAGCAGTGGACAGGGGGCTAGTGCAGAA. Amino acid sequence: CASSGQGASAE. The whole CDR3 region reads CASSGQGASAETLYF.

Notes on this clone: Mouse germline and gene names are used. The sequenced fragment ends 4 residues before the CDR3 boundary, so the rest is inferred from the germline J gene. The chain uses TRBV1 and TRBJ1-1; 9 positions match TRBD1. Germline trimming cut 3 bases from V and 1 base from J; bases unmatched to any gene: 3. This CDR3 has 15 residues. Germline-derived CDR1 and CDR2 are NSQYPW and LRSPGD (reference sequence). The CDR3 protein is CTCSARGQGNTEVFF. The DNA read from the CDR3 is TGCACCTGCAGTGCGCGGGGACAGGGGAACACA. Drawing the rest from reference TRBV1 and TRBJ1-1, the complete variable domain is VTLLEQNPRWRLVPRGQAVNLRCILKNSQYPWMSWYQQDLQKQLQWLFTLRSPGDKEVKSLPGADYLATRVTDTELRLQVANMSQGRTLYCTCSARGQGNTEVFFGKGTRLTVV.

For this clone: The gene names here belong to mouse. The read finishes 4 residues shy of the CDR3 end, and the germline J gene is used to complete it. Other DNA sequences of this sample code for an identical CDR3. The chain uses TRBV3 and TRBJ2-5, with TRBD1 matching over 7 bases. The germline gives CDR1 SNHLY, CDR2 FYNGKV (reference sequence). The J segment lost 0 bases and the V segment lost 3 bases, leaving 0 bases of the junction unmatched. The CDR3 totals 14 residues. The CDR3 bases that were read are TGTGCCAGCAGCTTGGGACAGAACCAAGAC. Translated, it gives CASSLGQNQD. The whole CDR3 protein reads CASSLGQNQDTQYF.

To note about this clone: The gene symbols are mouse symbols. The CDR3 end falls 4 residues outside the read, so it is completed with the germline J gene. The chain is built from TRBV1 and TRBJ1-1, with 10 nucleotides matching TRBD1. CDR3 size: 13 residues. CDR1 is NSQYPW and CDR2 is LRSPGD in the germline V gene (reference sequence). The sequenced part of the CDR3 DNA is TGCACCTGCAGAGAGGGACAGGGGACA. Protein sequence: CTCREGQGT. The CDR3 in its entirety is CTCREGQGTEVFF.

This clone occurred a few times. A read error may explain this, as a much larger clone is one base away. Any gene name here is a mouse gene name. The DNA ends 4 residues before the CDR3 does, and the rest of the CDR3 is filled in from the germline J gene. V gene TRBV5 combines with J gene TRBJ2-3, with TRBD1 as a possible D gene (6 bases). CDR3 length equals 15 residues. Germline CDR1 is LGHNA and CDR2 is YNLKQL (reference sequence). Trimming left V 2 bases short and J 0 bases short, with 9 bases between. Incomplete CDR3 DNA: TGTGCCAGCAGCCAATGGGACAATAGTGCAGAA. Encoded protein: CASSQWDNSAE. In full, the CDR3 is CASSQWDNSAETLYF.

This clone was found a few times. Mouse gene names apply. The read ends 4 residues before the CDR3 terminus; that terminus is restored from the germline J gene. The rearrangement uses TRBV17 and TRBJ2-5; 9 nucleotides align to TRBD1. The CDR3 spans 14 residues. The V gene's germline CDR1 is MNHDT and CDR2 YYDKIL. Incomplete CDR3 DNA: TGTGCTAGCACCCAGGGACAGGGTAGGGAC. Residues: CASTQGQGRD. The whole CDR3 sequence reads CASTQGQGRDTQYF.

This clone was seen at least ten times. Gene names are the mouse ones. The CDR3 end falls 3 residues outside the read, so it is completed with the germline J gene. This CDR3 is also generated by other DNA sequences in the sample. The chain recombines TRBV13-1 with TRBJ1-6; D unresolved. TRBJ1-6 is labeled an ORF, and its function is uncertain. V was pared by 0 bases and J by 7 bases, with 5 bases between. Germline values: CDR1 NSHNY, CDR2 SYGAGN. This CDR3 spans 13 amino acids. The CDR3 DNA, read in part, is TGTGCCAGCAGTGATGCAGGCAATTCGCCC. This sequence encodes CASSDAGNSP. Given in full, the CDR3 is CASSDAGNSPLYF.

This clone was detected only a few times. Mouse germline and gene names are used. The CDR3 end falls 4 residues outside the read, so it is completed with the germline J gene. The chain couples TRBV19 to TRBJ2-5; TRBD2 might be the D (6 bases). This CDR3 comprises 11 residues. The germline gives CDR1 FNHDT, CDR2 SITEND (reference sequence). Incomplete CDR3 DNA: TGTGCCAGCATGGGGGATGAC. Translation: CASMGDD. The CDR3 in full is CASMGDDTQYF.

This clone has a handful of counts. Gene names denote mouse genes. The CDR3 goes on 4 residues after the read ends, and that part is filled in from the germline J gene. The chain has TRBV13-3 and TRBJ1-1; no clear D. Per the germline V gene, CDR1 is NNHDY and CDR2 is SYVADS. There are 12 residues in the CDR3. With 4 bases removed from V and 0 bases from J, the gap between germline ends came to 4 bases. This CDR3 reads CASSPQNTEVFF. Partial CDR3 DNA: TGTGCCAGCAGTCCACAGAACACA.

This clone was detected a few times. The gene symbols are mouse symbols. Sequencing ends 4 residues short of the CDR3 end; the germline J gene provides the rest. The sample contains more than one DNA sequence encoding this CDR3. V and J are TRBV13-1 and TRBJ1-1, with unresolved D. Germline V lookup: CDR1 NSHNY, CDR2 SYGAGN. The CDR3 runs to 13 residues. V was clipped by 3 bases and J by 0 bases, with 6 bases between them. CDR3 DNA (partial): TGTGCCAGCAGTGGCGGACAGAACACA. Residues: CASSGGQNT. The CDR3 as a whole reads CASSGGQNTEVFF.

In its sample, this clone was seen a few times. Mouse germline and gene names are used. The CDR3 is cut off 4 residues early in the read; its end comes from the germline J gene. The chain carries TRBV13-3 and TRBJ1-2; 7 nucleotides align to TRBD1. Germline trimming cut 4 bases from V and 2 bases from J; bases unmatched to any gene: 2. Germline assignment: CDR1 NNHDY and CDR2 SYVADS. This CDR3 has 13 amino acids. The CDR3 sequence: CASSPRGNSDYTF. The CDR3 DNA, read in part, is TGTGCCAGCAGTCCCAGGGGGAACTCC.

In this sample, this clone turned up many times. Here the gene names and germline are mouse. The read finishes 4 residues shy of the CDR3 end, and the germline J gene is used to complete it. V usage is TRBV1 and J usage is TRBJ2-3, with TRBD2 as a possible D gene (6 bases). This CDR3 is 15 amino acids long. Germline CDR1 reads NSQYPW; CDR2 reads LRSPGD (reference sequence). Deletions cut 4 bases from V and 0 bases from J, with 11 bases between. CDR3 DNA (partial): TGCACCTGCAGTGATGACTGGTCTAGTGCAGAA. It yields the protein CTCSDDWSSAE. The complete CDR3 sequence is CTCSDDWSSAETLYF.

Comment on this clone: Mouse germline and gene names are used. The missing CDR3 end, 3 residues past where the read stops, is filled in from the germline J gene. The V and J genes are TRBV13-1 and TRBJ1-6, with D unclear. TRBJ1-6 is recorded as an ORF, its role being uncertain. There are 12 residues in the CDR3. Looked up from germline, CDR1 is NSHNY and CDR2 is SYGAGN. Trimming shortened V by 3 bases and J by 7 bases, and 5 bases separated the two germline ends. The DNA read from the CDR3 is TGTGCCAGCAGTGCCCAAAATTCGCCC. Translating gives CASSAQNSP. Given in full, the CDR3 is CASSAQNSPLYF.